This entry lists 24 T cell receptor beta chains sequenced from one sample in a study of PD-L1 blockade in urothelial cancer. Method: immunoSEQ multiplex PCR; TCRdb's copy keeps in-frame clones and lacks some. The sample lists just under 45,000 clones, 88% seen once, with 12% to 15% in the top ten. This sample comprised PBMCs, obtained around atezolizumab (anti-PD-L1) treatment. The origin of the receptors is a woman in her sixties or seventies with urothelial cancer.

CDR3 in amino acids: CASSLLREGCEQYF. Here the CDR3 DNA reads TGTGCCAGCAGCTTATTGCGGGAGGGCTGCGAGCAGTACTTC. The chain joins TRBV7-8 to TRBJ2-7, with TRBD2 identical over 9 bases. Per germline, CDR1 SGHVS and CDR2 FQNEAQ. The V and J ends lost 2 bases and 6 bases, in that order; junction bases with no gene match: 5. The CDR3 consists of 14 residues.

The V gene is TRBV5-6, the J gene TRBJ1-1; D uncertain. Germline V CDR1 and CDR2: SGHDT, YYEEEE. The CDR3 is 15 residues long. The germline V and J ends were trimmed by 4 bases and 1 base, with 14 bases remaining between them. In nucleotides, the CDR3 is TGTGCCAGCAGCCGGTGGAGAAAGGCGAACACTGAAGCTTTCTTT. It yields the protein CASSRWRKANTEAFF.

V usage is TRBV9 and J usage is TRBJ2-2, with 10 nucleotides matching TRBD1. Germline lookup yields CDR1 SGDLS and CDR2 YYNGEE. The length of the CDR3 is 15 residues. The J segment lost 7 bases and the V segment lost 4 bases, leaving 7 bases of the junction unmatched. The CDR3 reads CASSSRDRGDGELFF. CDR3 coding DNA: TGTGCCAGCAGCTCCCGGGACAGGGGTGACGGGGAGCTGTTTTTT.

This clone was seen a handful of times. The V gene is TRBV9, the J gene TRBJ2-3; possibly TRBD2 for D (7 bases). The CDR3 loop spans 12 amino acids. Trimming stripped 3 bases from V and 6 bases from J, with 8 bases between. The germline CDR1 and CDR2 sequences are SGDLS and YYNGEE. The CDR3 DNA is TGTGCCAGCAGCGAGGGGGGGGATACGCAGTATTTT. It encodes CASSEGGDTQYF.

The chain uses TRBV28 and TRBJ2-7; 8 positions agree with TRBD1. J gave up 4 bases and V 2 bases, and 13 bases lay outside the gene matches. Looked up from germline, CDR1 is MDHEN and CDR2 is SYDVKM. CDR3 size: 17 residues. CDR3 DNA sequence: TGTGCCAGCAGTTTAGTGGGCCCAGGACAGGGTCCGTACGAGCAGTACTTC. It codes for CASSLVGPGQGPYEQYF.

The chain has TRBV7-6 and TRBJ2-1; D is perhaps TRBD1 (6 bases). The CDR3 has 19 residues. Germline V gene data show CDR1 as SGHVS and CDR2 as FNYEAQ. V was clipped by 2 bases and J by 6 bases, with 26 bases between them. In DNA form, the CDR3 reads TGTGCCAGCAGCTTATTGCACAGGGCGCACCCTATTCAGGGCAATGAGCAGTTCTTC. Its translation: CASSLLHRAHPIQGNEQFF. Supplemented by reference TRBV7-6 and TRBJ2-1, the full variable domain reads GAGVSQSPRYKVTKRGQDVALRCDPISGHVSLYWYRQALGQGPEFLTYFNYEAQQDKSGLPNDRFSAERPEGSISTLTIQRTEQRDSAMYRCASSLLHRAHPIQGNEQFFGPGTRLTVL.

CDR3 loop: CASSQGRTGPNEQFF. For the CDR3, the DNA is TGCGCCAGCAGCCAGGGACGGACAGGACCCAATGAGCAGTTCTTC. This chain joins TRBV4-3 and TRBJ2-1, with 7 bases that match TRBD1. Germline CDR1 is LGHNA and CDR2 is YSLEER. J lost 6 bases, V lost 3 bases, and 8 bases had no gene match. The CDR3 has 15 residues.

This chain connects TRBV5-1 to TRBJ2-7; perhaps TRBD2 as D (6 bases). Germline lookup yields CDR1 SGHRS and CDR2 YFSETQ. The CDR3 extends over 13 amino acids. Trimming cost V 3 bases and J 2 bases, with 9 bases left between them. The CDR3 sequence is CASSSSGAYEQYF. DNA for the CDR3: TGCGCCAGCAGCTCGTCGGGAGCCTACGAGCAGTACTTC.

The chain has TRBV7-3 and TRBJ1-2; 7 bases agree with TRBD1. This CDR3 has 14 residues. Germline V gene lookup returns CDR1 SGHTA and CDR2 FQGTGA. V lost 5 bases to trimming and J lost 0 bases; unmatched junction nucleotides: 3. CDR3 bases: TGTGCCAGCAGCCCTACAGGGGCTAACTATGGCTACACCTTC. Its translation is CASSPTGANYGYTF. The full variable domain, rest sourced from reference TRBV7-3 and TRBJ1-2, is GAGVSQTPSNKVTEKGKYVELRCDPISGHTALYWYRQSLGQGPEFLIYFQGTGAADDSGLPNDRFFAVRPEGSVSTLKIQRTERGDSAVYLCASSPTGANYGYTFGSGTRLTVV.

The chain recombines TRBV4-2 with TRBJ2-2; 8 bases are shared with TRBD1. V lost 7 bases, J lost 0 bases, and 7 bases stayed unmatched. The CDR3 has 16 amino acids. Germline CDR1 LGHNA, CDR2 YNFKEQ. The CDR3 nucleotides are TGTGCCAGCAACCGAGACAGGGGACCGAACACCGGGGAGCTGTTTTTT. This translates into CASNRDRGPNTGELFF.

The rearrangement joins TRBV5-1 to TRBJ2-1, with D maybe TRBD2 (7 bases). V was shortened by 4 bases and J by 7 bases, with 15 bases between the two germline ends. CDR1 is SGHRS, CDR2 YFSETQ, per germline. The CDR3 sequence is 14 residues long. The CDR3 nucleotides read TGCGCCAGCAGCCCCGGGAGCGGGACAAATGAGCAGTTCTTC. This translates into CASSPGSGTNEQFF.

The chain joins TRBV12-5 to TRBJ2-1, with a tentative D call TRBD2 (5 bases). This CDR3 has 12 residues. V was clipped by 5 bases and J by 8 bases, with 10 bases between them. Germline CDR1 LGHNT, CDR2 FRNRAP. The chain's CDR3 is CASGPARDEQFF. Here the CDR3 DNA reads TGTGCTAGTGGTCCTGCGAGGGATGAGCAGTTCTTC.

This rearrangement joins TRBV7-9 to TRBJ2-5; maybe TRBD1 (6 bases). V lost 5 bases and J 7 bases, leaving 17 bases between the germline ends. This CDR3 region has 14 residues. Germline V CDR1 and CDR2: SEHNR, FQNEAQ (reference sequence). CDR3: CASSQTGMVGTQYF. CDR3 bases: TGTGCCAGCAGCCAAACAGGGATGGTGGGGACCCAGTACTTC.

V gene TRBV9 combines with J gene TRBJ2-1; 10 bases are shared with TRBD2. Germline CDR1 SGDLS, CDR2 YYNGEE. The CDR3 has 16 amino acids. V lost 4 bases, J lost 7 bases, and 11 bases stayed unmatched. This chain's CDR3 is CASSRYSGGARNEQFF. CDR3 DNA: TGTGCCAGCAGCCGATACAGCGGGGGGGCCAGGAATGAGCAGTTCTTC.

The CDR3 DNA sequence: TGTGCCAGCAGCTCGTCGACTACCCATTACACAGATACGCAGTATTTT. Translation: CASSSSTTHYTDTQYF. The chain has TRBV7-2 and TRBJ2-3; perhaps TRBD2 as D (5 bases). CDR1 is SGHTA, CDR2 FQGNSA, per germline. Trimming removed 4 bases from V and 2 bases from J, with 16 bases in between. This CDR3 is 16 amino acids long.

The CDR3 is CASSQGAGLTYEQYF. The CDR3 DNA follows: TGCGCCAGCAGCCAGGGTGCGGGGTTAACCTACGAGCAGTACTTC. This chain uses TRBV4-1 with TRBJ2-7, with D perhaps TRBD2 (6 bases). Trimming removed 3 bases from V and 2 bases from J, with 14 bases in between. Germline V gene lookup returns CDR1 MGHRA and CDR2 YSYEKL. CDR3 length: 15 amino acids.

This clone is labeled medium-sized. The V gene is TRBV7-9, the J gene TRBJ1-5; possibly TRBD1 for D (5 bases). Germline values: CDR1 SEHNR, CDR2 FQNEAQ (reference sequence). This CDR3 comprises 14 residues. Trimming left V 8 bases short and J 1 base short, with 12 bases between. The DNA for the CDR3 is TGTGCCAGCTCTCAGGGAGGAAGCAATCAGCCCCAGCATTTT. As protein: CASSQGGSNQPQHF.

The CDR3 DNA is TGTGCCAGCAGGGGGGGGGAATTTAACTATGGCTACACCTTC. It codes for CASRGGEFNYGYTF. The gene calls are TRBV14 and TRBJ1-2, with TRBD1 as a possible D gene (5 bases). The CDR3 has 14 residues. The germline CDR1 and CDR2 sequences are SGHDN and FVKESK. Deletions cut 6 bases from V and 1 base from J, with 12 bases between.

This chain connects TRBV25-1 to TRBJ1-1; TRBD1 might be the D (6 bases). The ends were cut back, 0 bases at V and 3 bases at J, with 11 bases in the middle. CDR3 length: 15 residues. CDR1 is MGHDK and CDR2 is SYGVNS in the germline V gene. The CDR3 here is CASSEYGPGDTEAFF. The CDR3 bases are TGTGCCAGCAGTGAATACGGTCCAGGGGACACTGAAGCTTTCTTT.

This rearrangement joins TRBV28 to TRBJ1-5, with unresolved D. This CDR3 region has 19 residues. Germline V gene sequence: CDR1 MDHEN, CDR2 SYDVKM. V was trimmed by 7 bases and J by 0 bases, leaving 25 bases between them. Written as DNA, the CDR3 is TGTGCCAGCATCTTAATGCAGGATCGATTTTCTATTAGCAATCAGCCCCAGCATTTT. This encodes CASILMQDRFSISNQPQHF.

This chain uses TRBV7-9 with TRBJ2-3; TRBD2 agrees at 9 bases. The CDR3 is 15 residues long. V lost 5 bases, J lost 2 bases, and 5 bases stayed unmatched. Looked up from germline, CDR1 is SEHNR and CDR2 is FQNEAQ (reference sequence). In nucleotides, the CDR3 is TGTGCCAGCAGCAAGACTAGCGGATACACAGATACGCAGTATTTT. This encodes CASSKTSGYTDTQYF.

This clone appeared a single time. CDR3 nucleotide sequence: TGTGCCAGCAGCTTAATCGACTTTAGGGGAGATACGCAGTATTTT. Its protein product is CASSLIDFRGDTQYF. The chain carries TRBV7-6 and TRBJ2-3; a possible D gene is TRBD1 (5 bases). Trimming removed 2 bases from V and 5 bases from J, with 14 bases in between. CDR1 and CDR2 (germline): SGHVS, FNYEAQ. There are 15 residues in the CDR3.

This chain uses TRBV18 with TRBJ2-2; 8 bases agree with TRBD1. V lost 6 bases to trimming and J lost 1 base; unmatched junction nucleotides: 1. CDR1 is KGHSH and CDR2 is LQKENI in the germline V gene. The CDR3 is 14 residues long. CDR3 sequence: CASSGTGNTGELFF. The CDR3 DNA reads TGTGCCAGCTCGGGGACAGGGAACACCGGGGAGCTGTTTTTT.

The chain combines TRBV14 with TRBJ2-1; 15 nucleotides match TRBD2. Germline V gives CDR1 SGHDN, CDR2 FVKESK. The CDR3 totals 17 residues. With V trimmed by 1 base and J by 9 bases, 7 bases remained unmatched. The CDR3 spells CASSQATGTSGRIEQFF. The CDR3 nucleotides read TGTGCCAGCAGCCAAGCCACCGGGACTAGCGGGAGGATTGAGCAGTTCTTC.